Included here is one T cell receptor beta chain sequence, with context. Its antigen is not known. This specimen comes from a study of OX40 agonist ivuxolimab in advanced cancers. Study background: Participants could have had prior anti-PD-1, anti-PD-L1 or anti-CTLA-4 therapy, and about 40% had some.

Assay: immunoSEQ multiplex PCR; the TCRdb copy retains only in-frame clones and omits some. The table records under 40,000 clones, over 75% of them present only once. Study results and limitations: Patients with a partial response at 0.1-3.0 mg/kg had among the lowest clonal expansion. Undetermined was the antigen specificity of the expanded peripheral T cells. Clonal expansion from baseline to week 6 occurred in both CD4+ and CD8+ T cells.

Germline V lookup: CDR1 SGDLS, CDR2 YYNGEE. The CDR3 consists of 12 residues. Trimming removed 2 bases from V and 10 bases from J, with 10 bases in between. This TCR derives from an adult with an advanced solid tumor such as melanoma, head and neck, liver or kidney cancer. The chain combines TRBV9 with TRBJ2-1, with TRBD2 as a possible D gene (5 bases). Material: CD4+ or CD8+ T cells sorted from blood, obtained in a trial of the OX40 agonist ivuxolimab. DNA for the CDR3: TGTGCCAGCAGCGTTCGAGGGAAGGAGCAGTTCTTC. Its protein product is CASSVRGKEQFF.